Listed here is a single TCR beta chain. The protocol was immunoSEQ multiplex PCR, while the TCRdb copy is restricted to in-frame clones and leaves out a portion. The sample has 60,000 to 65,000 clones; roughly 81% are singletons. This entry belongs to a study of OX40 agonist ivuxolimab in advanced cancers. The germline V gene has CDR1 SNHLY and CDR2 FYNNEI. With V trimmed by 5 bases and J by 0 bases, 13 bases remained unmatched. The CDR3 runs 19 residues. The specimen comprised CD4+ or CD8+ T cells sorted from blood, sampled in a trial of the OX40 agonist ivuxolimab. This sequence joins TRBV2 and TRBJ2-1; 10 bases map to TRBD2. This clonotype originated in an adult with an advanced solid tumor such as melanoma, head and neck, liver or kidney cancer. The CDR3 loop is CASSMTAGGPFGSYNEQFF. Written as DNA, the CDR3 is TGTGCCAGCAGTATGACAGCGGGGGGGCCGTTTGGCTCCTACAATGAGCAGTTCTTC.